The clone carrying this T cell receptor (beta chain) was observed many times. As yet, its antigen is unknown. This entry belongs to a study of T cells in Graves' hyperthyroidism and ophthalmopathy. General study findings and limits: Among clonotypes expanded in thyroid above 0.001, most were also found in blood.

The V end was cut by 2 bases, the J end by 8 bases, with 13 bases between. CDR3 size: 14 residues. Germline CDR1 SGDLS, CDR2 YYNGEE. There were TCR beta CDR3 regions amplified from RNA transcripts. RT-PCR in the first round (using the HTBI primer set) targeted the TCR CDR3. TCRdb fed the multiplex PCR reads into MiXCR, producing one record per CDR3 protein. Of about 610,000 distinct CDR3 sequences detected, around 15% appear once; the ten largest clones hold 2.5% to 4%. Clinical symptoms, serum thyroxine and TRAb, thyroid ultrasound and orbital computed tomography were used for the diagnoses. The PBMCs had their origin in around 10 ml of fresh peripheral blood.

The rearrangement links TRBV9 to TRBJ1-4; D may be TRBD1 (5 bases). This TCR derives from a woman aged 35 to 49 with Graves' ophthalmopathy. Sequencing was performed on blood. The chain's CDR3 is CASSVGRQPEKLFF. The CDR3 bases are TGTGCCAGCAGCGTGGGACGCCAGCCGGAAAAACTGTTTTTT.